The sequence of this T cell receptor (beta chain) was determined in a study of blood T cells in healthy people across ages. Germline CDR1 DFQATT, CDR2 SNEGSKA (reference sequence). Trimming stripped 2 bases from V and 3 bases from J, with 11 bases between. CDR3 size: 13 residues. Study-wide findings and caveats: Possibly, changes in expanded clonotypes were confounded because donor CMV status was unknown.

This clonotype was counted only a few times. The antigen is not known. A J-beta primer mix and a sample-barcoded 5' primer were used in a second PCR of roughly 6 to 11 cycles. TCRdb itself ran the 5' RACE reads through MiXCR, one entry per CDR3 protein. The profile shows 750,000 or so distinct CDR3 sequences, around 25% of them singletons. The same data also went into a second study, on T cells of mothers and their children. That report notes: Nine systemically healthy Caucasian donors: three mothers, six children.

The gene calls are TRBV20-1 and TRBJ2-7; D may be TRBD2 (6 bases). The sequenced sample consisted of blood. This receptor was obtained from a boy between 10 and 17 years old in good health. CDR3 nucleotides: TGCAGTGCTAGAATGGGGGGAGGCTACGAGCAGTACTTC. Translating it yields CSARMGGGYEQYF.